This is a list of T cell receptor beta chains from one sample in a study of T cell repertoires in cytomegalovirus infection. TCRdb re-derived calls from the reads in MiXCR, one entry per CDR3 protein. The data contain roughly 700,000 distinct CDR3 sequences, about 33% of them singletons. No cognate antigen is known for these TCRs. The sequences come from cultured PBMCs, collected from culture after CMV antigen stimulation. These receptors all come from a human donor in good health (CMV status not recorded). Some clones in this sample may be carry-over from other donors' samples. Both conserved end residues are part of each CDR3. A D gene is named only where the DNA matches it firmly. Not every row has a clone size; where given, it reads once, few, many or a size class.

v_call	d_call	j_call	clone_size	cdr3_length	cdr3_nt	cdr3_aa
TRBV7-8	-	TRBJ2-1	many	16	TGTGCCAGCAGCTCCCTAGCGCTCGTTTCGCACAATGAGCAGTTCTTC	CASSSLALVSHNEQFF
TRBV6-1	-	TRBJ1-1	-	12	TGTGCCAGCAGCGGTGGGAGGACTGAAGCTTTCTTT	CASSGGRTEAFF
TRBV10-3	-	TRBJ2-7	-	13	TGTGCCATCAGACGGGACGTAGGCGACGAGCAGTACTTC	CAIRRDVGDEQYF
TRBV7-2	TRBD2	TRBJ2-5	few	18	TGTGCCAGCAGCTTGCGGACTAGCGGGGGGCCTGTTACGGAGACCCAGTACTTC	CASSLRTSGGPVTETQYF
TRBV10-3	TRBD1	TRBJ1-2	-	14	TGTGCCATCAGTGGGACCGGGACAGACTATGGCTACACCTTC	CAISGTGTDYGYTF
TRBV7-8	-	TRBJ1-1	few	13	TGTGCCCACAGCCCGGGGGTGGACACTGAAGCTTTCTTT	CAHSPGVDTEAFF
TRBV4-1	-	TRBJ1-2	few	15	TGCGCCAGCAGCCAAGCGTACAGGGCACTCGTTGGCTACACCTTC	CASSQAYRALVGYTF
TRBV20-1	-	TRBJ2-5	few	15	TGCAGTGCTCTACAGGGGACTAATTGGGGAGAGACCCAGTACTTC	CSALQGTNWGETQYF
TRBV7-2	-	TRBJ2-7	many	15	TGTGCCAGCAGCTTAGCTGGACTTGGAGCCTACGAGCAGTACTTC	CASSLAGLGAYEQYF
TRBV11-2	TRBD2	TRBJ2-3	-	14	TGTGCCAGCAGCAGGGGACTAGCGACAGATACGCAGTATTTT	CASSRGLATDTQYF
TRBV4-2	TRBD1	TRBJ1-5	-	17	TGTGCCAGCAGCCAAGATCATGGGACAGGGGTTATTCAGCCCCAGCATTTT	CASSQDHGTGVIQPQHF
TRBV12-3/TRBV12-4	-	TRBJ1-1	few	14	TGTGCCAGCAGTTTACAGTACATGAACACTGAAGCTTTCTTT	CASSLQYMNTEAFF
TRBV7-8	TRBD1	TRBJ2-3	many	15	TGTGCCAGCAAAACAGGGGGCACTAGCACAGATACGCAGTATTTT	CASKTGGTSTDTQYF
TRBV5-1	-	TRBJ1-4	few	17	TGCGCCAGCAGCTTGGGAAAGGCCTGGGGACGGGATGAAAAACTGTTTTTT	CASSLGKAWGRDEKLFF
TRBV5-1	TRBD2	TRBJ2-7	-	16	TGCGCCAGCAGCACCCAAGCGGGAGTCTCCTCCTACGAGCAGTACTTC	CASSTQAGVSSYEQYF
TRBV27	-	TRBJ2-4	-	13	TGTGCCGTCGGGGCTAGCGAGAAAAACATTCAGTACTTC	CAVGASEKNIQYF
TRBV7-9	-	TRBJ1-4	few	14	TGTGCCAGCAGCCCTAGGAACAAGGCTGGAAAACTGTTTTTT	CASSPRNKAGKLFF
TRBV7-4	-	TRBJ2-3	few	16	TGTGCCAGCATAACTACGGGACCGATGAACACAGATACGCAGTATTTT	CASITTGPMNTDTQYF
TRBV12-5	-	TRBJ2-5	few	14	TGTGCTAGTGGACTAGCCCTTCGCCAAGAGACCCAGTACTTC	CASGLALRQETQYF
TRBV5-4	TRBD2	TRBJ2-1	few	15	TGTGCCAGCAGCGGGGAGGCTAGCGGGAGCAATGAGCAGTTCTTC	CASSGEASGSNEQFF
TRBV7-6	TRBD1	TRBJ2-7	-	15	TGTGCCAGCAGCTTAAGACAGGGGGCGGGCTACGAGCAGTACTTC	CASSLRQGAGYEQYF
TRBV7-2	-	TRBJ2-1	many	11	TGTGCCAGCAGCTACTGGGATGAGCAGTTCTTC	CASSYWDEQFF
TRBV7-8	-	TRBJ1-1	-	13	TGTGCCAGCAGCAGTGAGGGTGTCGCTGAAGCTTTCTTT	CASSSEGVAEAFF
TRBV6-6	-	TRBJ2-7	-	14	TGTGCCAGCAGTTATTTTCCAGGGACCAACGAGCAGTACTTC	CASSYFPGTNEQYF
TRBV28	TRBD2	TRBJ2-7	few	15	TGTGCCAGCAGTGAGCCTAGCGGGAGGCGGTGGGGGCAGTACTTC	CASSEPSGRRWGQYF
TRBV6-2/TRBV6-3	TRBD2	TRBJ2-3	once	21	TGTGCCAGCAGTTACTCGAGTAAGGCCGTTCGGACTAGCGGGAGAGCAGATACGCAGTATTTT	CASSYSSKAVRTSGRADTQYF
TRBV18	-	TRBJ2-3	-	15	TGTGCCAGCTCACCACCCCCCACGAGTACAGATACGCAGTATTTT	CASSPPPTSTDTQYF
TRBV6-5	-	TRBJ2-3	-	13	TGTGCCAGCACTAGGTTGGGGAGTGATACGCAGTATTTT	CASTRLGSDTQYF
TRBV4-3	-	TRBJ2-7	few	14	TGCGCCAGCAGCCAAGCGGGCGCCCCAAGTGAGCAGTACTTC	CASSQAGAPSEQYF
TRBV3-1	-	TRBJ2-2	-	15	TGTGCCAGCAGCCATCGTGGGAGGTACACCGGGGAGCTGTTTTTT	CASSHRGRYTGELFF
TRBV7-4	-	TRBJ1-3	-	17	TGTGCCAGCAGCTTAGTCGTTGGACAGCTCTCTGGAAACACCATATATTTT	CASSLVVGQLSGNTIYF
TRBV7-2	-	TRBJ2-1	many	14	TGTGCCAGCAGCCTAGTAGGTGGAGACAATGAGCAGTTCTTC	CASSLVGGDNEQFF
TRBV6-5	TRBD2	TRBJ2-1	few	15	TGTGCCAGCAGTAGGGGGACTAGCCTATACAATGAGCAGTTCTTC	CASSRGTSLYNEQFF
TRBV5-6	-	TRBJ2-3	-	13	TGTGCCAGCAGTACCGGGACGTCAGATACGCAGTATTTT	CASSTGTSDTQYF
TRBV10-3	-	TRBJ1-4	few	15	TGTGCCATCAAACCAGCGGATATTCCCGATGAAAAACTGTTTTTT	CAIKPADIPDEKLFF
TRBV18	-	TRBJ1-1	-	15	TGTGCCAGCTCACCAGTTTACCTCCCCAACACTGAAGCTTTCTTT	CASSPVYLPNTEAFF
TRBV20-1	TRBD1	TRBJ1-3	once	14	TGCAGTGCTAGAGTGTGGGACAGAGGAAACACCATATATTTT	CSARVWDRGNTIYF
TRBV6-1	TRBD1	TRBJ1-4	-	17	TGTGCCAGCAGAAAAACCTCCGGGACAGCAACTAATGAAAAACTGTTTTTT	CASRKTSGTATNEKLFF
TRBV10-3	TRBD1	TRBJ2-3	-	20	TGTGCCATCAGTGAGAGAAGGGCCGCCGGGACAGGGGGTGGAACAGATACGCAGTATTTT	CAISERRAAGTGGGTDTQYF
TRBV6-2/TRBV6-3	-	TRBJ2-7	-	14	TGTGCCAGCATCTCCCTCGGACAGATCCACGAGCAGTACTTC	CASISLGQIHEQYF
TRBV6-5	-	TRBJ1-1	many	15	TGTGCCAGCAGTTACTCGAGTGTCTCCGGGTCTGAAGCTTTCTTT	CASSYSSVSGSEAFF
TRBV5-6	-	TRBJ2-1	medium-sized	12	TGTGCCAGCAGCTCCTGGAACAATGAGCAGTTCTTC	CASSSWNNEQFF
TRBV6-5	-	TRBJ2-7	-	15	TGTGCCAGCAGTTACGGCACAGAACCAACCTACGAGCAGTACTTC	CASSYGTEPTYEQYF
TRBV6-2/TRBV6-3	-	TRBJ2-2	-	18	TGTGCCAGCAGACACCTGGTCCTTGTGACGGAGAACACCGGGGAGCTGTTTTTT	CASRHLVLVTENTGELFF
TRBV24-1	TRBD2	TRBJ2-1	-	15	TGTGCCTCGGCTGTCAGCGGGAGTTTCTACAATGAGCAGTTCTTC	CASAVSGSFYNEQFF
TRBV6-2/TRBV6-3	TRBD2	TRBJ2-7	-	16	TGTGCCAGCAGTCCCCGGGGTAGCGGGGATGACTACGAGCAGTACTTC	CASSPRGSGDDYEQYF
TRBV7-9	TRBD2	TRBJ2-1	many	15	TGTGCCAGCAGCTCTCGAGGGACTACATACAATGAGCAGTTCTTC	CASSSRGTTYNEQFF
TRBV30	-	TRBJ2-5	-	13	TGTGCCCTCGTGGAGTCCCCCGGCGGGACCCAGTACTTC	CALVESPGGTQYF
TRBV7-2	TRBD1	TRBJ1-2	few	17	TGTGCCAGCAGCTTAGGAGTAGAGACAGGGAGGGTTGATGGCTACACCTTC	CASSLGVETGRVDGYTF
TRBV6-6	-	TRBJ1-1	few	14	TGTGCCAGCAGTTACTCCGGGCTACCCACTGAAGCTTTCTTT	CASSYSGLPTEAFF
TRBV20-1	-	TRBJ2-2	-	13	TGCAGTGCTAGAGTAGGGCTCACCGGGGAGCTGTTTTTT	CSARVGLTGELFF
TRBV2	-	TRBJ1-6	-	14	TGTGCCAGCAGTGCAGGACAGTGGGATTCACCCCTCCACTTT	CASSAGQWDSPLHF
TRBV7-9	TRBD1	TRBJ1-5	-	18	TGTGCCAGCAGCTCCCGGGCTGGGGACAGAGAATTGGATCAGCCCCAGCATTTT	CASSSRAGDRELDQPQHF
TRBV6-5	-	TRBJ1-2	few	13	TGTGCCAGCAGGGACAGCTCTAACTATGGCTACACCTTC	CASRDSSNYGYTF
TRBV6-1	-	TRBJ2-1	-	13	TGTGCCAGCTGCCAGGCCTCCTACAATGAGCAGTTCTTC	CASCQASYNEQFF
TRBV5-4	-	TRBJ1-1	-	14	TGTGCCTGCAGCTACAAAACCTTGAACACTGAAGCTTTCTTT	CACSYKTLNTEAFF
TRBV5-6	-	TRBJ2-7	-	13	TGTGCCAGCAGCTTGTACTCTTCCTACGAGCAGTACTTC	CASSLYSSYEQYF
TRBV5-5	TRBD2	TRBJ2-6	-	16	TGTGCCAGCAGCTTGGCCGGGGGGACTGGGGCCAACGTCCTGACTTTC	CASSLAGGTGANVLTF
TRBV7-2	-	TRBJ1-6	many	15	TGTGCCAGCAGCTTAGAGGTCCGCTTTAATTCACCCCTCCACTTT	CASSLEVRFNSPLHF